A selection of T cell receptor beta chains follows, all from one sample in a study of T-cell reconstitution after alpha-beta-depleted transplantation in children. TCRdb itself ran the PCR reads through MiXCR, one entry per CDR3 protein. The repertoire has around 400,000 distinct CDR3 sequences, about a tenth of them found once; the top ten carry roughly 5%. Source: PBMCs from the stem cell graft donor, taken from the stem cell graft. All receptors come from a human donor who donated a stem cell graft to a child with acute myeloid leukemia. Both conserved end residues are part of each CDR3. The D gene is left open where the match is weak. Some rows mark clone size as missing; the rest say once, few, many or name a class of expanded clone.

>TRBV29-1|TRBD1|TRBJ2-3|-
TGCAGCTCCCGCCAAAACCGGGACAGTCGGGAGTATTTT
CSSRQNRDSREYF
>TRBV29-1|-|TRBJ2-1|few
TGCAGCGTTCCCCCGGGGTGGGGAAACAATGAGCAGTTCTTC
CSVPPGWGNNEQFF
>TRBV27|-|TRBJ2-1|few
TGTGCCAGCCGCCCCGGGACTTACAATGAGCAGTTCTTC
CASRPGTYNEQFF
>TRBV21-1|-|TRBJ2-5|many
TGTGCCAGCAGCACCCGGACAGTCGGTGGAGAAGAGACCCAGTACTTC
CASSTRTVGGEETQYF
>TRBV5-1|TRBD1|TRBJ1-1|many
TGCGCCAGCAAACCAGGGGGCATGAACACTGAAGCTTTCTTT
CASKPGGMNTEAFF
>TRBV20-1|-|TRBJ2-5|-
TGCAGTGCTAGTACCAGACAATTCCAAGAGACCCAGTACTTC
CSASTRQFQETQYF
>TRBV7-2|TRBD2|TRBJ2-1|-
TGTGCCAGCAGCTTAGACGCCGGGACTAGAAGGCAGTTCTTC
CASSLDAGTRRQFF
>TRBV5-1|-|TRBJ1-1|few
TGCGCCAGCAGCCAGGCCGGGGGGAACACTGAAGCTTTCTTT
CASSQAGGNTEAFF
>TRBV6-1|TRBD1|TRBJ2-3|many
TGTGCCAGCAGGAACCGGGACAGGGCGGCAGATACGCAGTATTTT
CASRNRDRAADTQYF
>TRBV5-1|TRBD2|TRBJ2-3|few
TGCGCCAGCAGCTTGATGGGACTAGCGGAGGCTAGCACAGATACGCAGTATTTT
CASSLMGLAEASTDTQYF
>TRBV27|-|TRBJ2-4|many
TGTGCCAGCAGTTTATTGTCTCAGGGGAAAAACATTCAGTACTTC
CASSLLSQGKNIQYF
>TRBV20-1|TRBD1|TRBJ2-7|few
TGCAGTGCTGGGGACAGGGCGTCCTACGAGCAGTACTTC
CSAGDRASYEQYF
>TRBV27|-|TRBJ2-3|-
TGTGCCAGCAGTTTTGGGATCAGGGATACGCAGTATTTT
CASSFGIRDTQYF
>TRBV29-1|-|TRBJ2-3|-
TGCAGCCTTAAAGGGAATGGGGCAGATACGCAGTATTTT
CSLKGNGADTQYF
>TRBV12-3/TRBV12-4|-|TRBJ2-2|many
TGTGCCAGCGAGTACAGGGCCGGGGAGCTGTTTTTT
CASEYRAGELFF
>TRBV7-7|-|TRBJ2-2|-
TGTGCTAGCAGCTTAAGGGCTAGCGGGGAGCTGTTTTTT
CASSLRASGELFF
>TRBV5-1|TRBD1|TRBJ2-2|few
TGCGCCAGCAGCTGGGACAGGATGGAGCTGTTTTTT
CASSWDRMELFF
>TRBV5-6|TRBD2|TRBJ2-1|-
TGTGCCAGCAGCTCCCTCTACCAGACTAGCGGTCAAGGCAATGAGCAGTTCTTC
CASSSLYQTSGQGNEQFF
>TRBV10-3|-|TRBJ2-1|many
TGTGCCATCAGATCCTCCGGAGACAGACCGAACAATGAGCAGTTCTTC
CAIRSSGDRPNNEQFF
>TRBV5-1|TRBD1|TRBJ1-4|-
TGCGCCAGCAGCCCGGACAGGGAAGGGAATGAAAAACTGTTTTTT
CASSPDREGNEKLFF
>TRBV19|-|TRBJ2-3|-
TGTGCCAGCCGCGACTTTAGCACAGATACGCAGTATTTT
CASRDFSTDTQYF
>TRBV20-1|-|TRBJ1-5|many
TGCAGTGCTCGCAGGGGTAATCAGCCCCAGCATTTT
CSARRGNQPQHF
>TRBV7-9|TRBD2|TRBJ2-2|few
TGTGCCAGCAGCTTACGGACTAGCGGGAGCGCCGGGGAGCTGTTTTTT
CASSLRTSGSAGELFF
>TRBV4-1|-|TRBJ2-2|few
TGCGCCAGCAGCGAAGAGGAGAACACCGGGGAGCTGTTTTTT
CASSEEENTGELFF
>TRBV2|-|TRBJ2-4|many
TGTGCCAGCAGAGGGCCAGGGGCGTCAGCCAAAAACATTCAGTACTTC
CASRGPGASAKNIQYF
>TRBV5-5|-|TRBJ2-3|-
TGTGCCAGCACCTTGGATCCTAGCACAGATACGCAGTATTTT
CASTLDPSTDTQYF
>TRBV6-1|TRBD2|TRBJ2-1|few
TGTGCCAGCAGTGAAAGTTTAGCGGGGGGGTTCAATGAGCAGTTCTTC
CASSESLAGGFNEQFF
>TRBV6-1|-|TRBJ2-6|-
TGTGCCAGCAGTGAAGCATGGGGGGCTGGGGCCAACGTCCTGACTTTC
CASSEAWGAGANVLTF
>TRBV7-6|TRBD2|TRBJ2-1|once
TGTGCCAGCAGCCGGACTAGCGTGGCCTACAATGAGCAGTTCTTC
CASSRTSVAYNEQFF
>TRBV3-1|-|TRBJ2-7|few
TGTGCCAGCAGCCGAGGGACGCGCGGATGGGAGCAGTACTTC
CASSRGTRGWEQYF
>TRBV9|-|TRBJ2-2|few
TGTGCCAGCAGCGGATATGGAGGACTCACCGGGGAGCTGTTTTTT
CASSGYGGLTGELFF
>TRBV2|-|TRBJ2-7|many
TGTGCCAGCAGCTCTAGGGCCTACGAGCAGTACTTC
CASSSRAYEQYF